These 27 T cell receptor beta chains originate from one sample sequenced in a study of cytomegalovirus exposure and HLA in healthy donors. The PCR made use of 60 Vbeta and 13 Jbeta primers. Using immunoSEQ multiplex PCR, the repertoire was profiled, and TCRdb retains in-frame clones only, with some absent. This sample has roughly 97,000 clones, with around a tenth found just once. Sequencing used PBMCs. These receptors came from a man in his forties or fifties in good health and CMV-seropositive.

This chain uses TRBV7-9 with TRBJ2-7, with 10 bases aligning to TRBD2. The V segment lost 1 base and the J segment 5 bases; nucleotides outside the gene matches: 8. This CDR3 region has 16 residues. Germline V lookup: CDR1 SEHNR, CDR2 FQNEAQ (reference sequence). The CDR3 sequence is CASSLEGLAGANEQYF. In nucleotides, the CDR3 is TGTGCCAGCAGCTTAGAAGGGCTAGCGGGAGCCAACGAGCAGTACTTC.

This clone came up a few times. The chain couples TRBV14 to TRBJ1-4, with D uncertain. Germline CDR1 reads SGHDN; CDR2 reads FVKESK. The V gene lost 3 bases and the J gene lost 8 bases, with 10 bases spanning the gap. The CDR3 totals 13 residues. CDR3 region: CASSHPDTEKLFF. CDR3 DNA: TGTGCCAGCAGCCACCCAGATACCGAAAAACTGTTTTTT.

In its sample, this clone was seen a few times. The rearrangement joins TRBV27 to TRBJ1-1, with D perhaps TRBD1 (6 bases). Per germline, CDR1 MNHEY and CDR2 SMNVEV (reference sequence). Trimming removed 5 bases at V and 3 bases at J, with 13 bases between. The CDR3 is 14 amino acids. The CDR3 sequence: CASSESSGDTEAFF. The CDR3 DNA reads TGTGCCAGCAGTGAAAGTTCAGGGGACACTGAAGCTTTCTTT.

On this clone: Other DNA sequences of this sample code for an identical CDR3. The CDR3 DNA sequence: TGCGCCAGCAGCTTGGACCCCGGGGAGGACACTGAAGCTTTCTTT. It codes for CASSLDPGEDTEAFF. The chain employs TRBV5-1 and TRBJ1-1; D call uncertain. The germline V gene has CDR1 SGHRS and CDR2 YFSETQ. This CDR3 has 15 amino acids. V was trimmed by 0 bases and J by 3 bases, leaving 12 bases between them.

This clone was seen more than once but under ten times. The chain recombines TRBV30 with TRBJ1-5; D is ambiguous. The length of the CDR3 is 13 residues. Germline loops: CDR1 GTSNPN, CDR2 SVGIG (reference sequence). Trimming removed 1 base from V and 3 bases from J, with 7 bases in between. In nucleotides, the CDR3 is TGTGCCTGGAGTGCAGACTACAATCAGCCCCAGCATTTT. This gives the protein CAWSADYNQPQHF.

V is TRBV27 and J is TRBJ1-1; 9 bases agree with TRBD1. The CDR3 extends over 16 amino acids. Germline CDR1 is MNHEY and CDR2 is SMNVEV (reference sequence). With V trimmed by 6 bases and J by 1 base, 9 bases remained unmatched. The CDR3 sequence is CASSPWTGETNTEAFF. As DNA, the CDR3 is TGTGCCAGCAGCCCATGGACAGGGGAGACGAACACTGAAGCTTTCTTT.

The chain is built from TRBV28 and TRBJ1-1; D may be TRBD1 (6 bases). Trimming pared 3 bases from V and 3 bases from J, leaving 14 bases between. From germline, CDR1 is MDHEN and CDR2 SYDVKM. The CDR3 consists of 15 residues. CDR3 DNA sequence: TGTGCCAGCAGTTTCGAGGGGGTGGGGGACACTGAAGCTTTCTTT. Its protein product is CASSFEGVGDTEAFF.

In DNA form, the CDR3 reads TGTGCCATCAGTGAGTCCATTACAGGGGTAAGGAACGAGCAGTACTTC. It specifies CAISESITGVRNEQYF. This chain links TRBV10-3 with TRBJ2-7, with 7 bases fitting TRBD1. The length of the CDR3 is 16 residues. Germline V gene lookup returns CDR1 ENHRY and CDR2 SYGVKD. The J segment lost 5 bases and the V segment lost 0 bases, leaving 10 bases of the junction unmatched.

This chain links TRBV27 with TRBJ1-3; 8 bases are shared with TRBD1. The germline V gene encodes CDR1 MNHEY and CDR2 SMNVEV (reference sequence). The CDR3 has 15 residues. The ends lost 4 bases at V and 1 base at J; junction bases unmatched: 3. In nucleotides, the CDR3 is TGTGCCAGCAGTTCCAGGACAGGGTCTGGAAACACCATATATTTT. It yields the protein CASSSRTGSGNTIYF.

The genes are TRBV6-6 and TRBJ2-7; maybe TRBD1 (6 bases). Trimming removed 5 bases at V and 0 bases at J, with 14 bases between. This CDR3 has 15 residues. Germline V lookup: CDR1 MNHNY, CDR2 SVGAGI (reference sequence). CDR3 in amino acids: CASSAQGFLSYEQYF. The DNA for the CDR3 is TGTGCCAGCAGTGCCCAGGGGTTTCTCTCCTACGAGCAGTACTTC.

The rearrangement joins TRBV14 to TRBJ2-2; D might be TRBD2 (6 bases). V lost 8 bases, J lost 6 bases, and 19 bases lay in between. CDR3 length: 15 residues. In germline, CDR1 is SGHDN, CDR2 FVKESK. The CDR3 spells CASEPGLPAPGELFF. CDR3 nucleotide sequence: TGTGCCAGCGAACCGGGACTGCCGGCACCCGGGGAGCTGTTTTTT.

The V and J genes are TRBV15 and TRBJ2-1, with 8 bases that match TRBD1. Germline lookup yields CDR1 LNHNV and CDR2 YYDKDF (reference sequence). The J segment lost 5 bases and the V segment lost 3 bases, leaving 9 bases of the junction unmatched. The CDR3 spans 16 residues. CDR3 sequence reads: CATSRETGGYDNEQFF. The CDR3 bases are TGTGCCACCAGCAGGGAAACAGGGGGTTATGACAATGAGCAGTTCTTC.

The chain carries TRBV7-3 and TRBJ2-2, with 8 bases fitting TRBD2. In germline, CDR1 is SGHTA, CDR2 FQGTGA. With 5 bases clipped from V and 6 bases from J, the junction kept 11 bases outside the gene matches. CDR3 length: 16 residues. The CDR3 loop reads CASSAGGLAGSGELFF. In DNA form, the CDR3 reads TGTGCCAGCAGCGCCGGGGGTCTAGCGGGTTCCGGGGAGCTGTTTTTT.

The gene calls are TRBV4-1 and TRBJ2-5, with 8 bases identical to TRBD1. From germline, CDR1 is MGHRA and CDR2 YSYEKL. This CDR3 contains 16 residues. J was trimmed by 2 bases and V by 6 bases; bases with no gene match: 11. CDR3 sequence: CASSLQGANFQETQYF. CDR3 nucleotides: TGCGCCAGCAGTCTTCAGGGGGCGAATTTTCAAGAGACCCAGTACTTC.

The V call is TRBV9, the J call TRBJ2-7, with 7 bases that match TRBD1. The CDR3 sequence is 13 residues long. Germline lookup yields CDR1 SGDLS and CDR2 YYNGEE. The V segment lost 3 bases and the J segment 4 bases; nucleotides outside the gene matches: 4. CDR3 sequence: CASSGPQGYEQYF. CDR3 nucleotides: TGTGCCAGCAGCGGACCACAGGGGTACGAGCAGTACTTC.

The chain combines TRBV5-6 with TRBJ2-1; tentatively, D is TRBD1 (6 bases). Germline-derived CDR1 and CDR2 are SGHDT and YYEEEE. The CDR3 is 16 amino acids. Trimming left V 4 bases short and J 4 bases short, with 18 bases between. CDR3 sequence reads: CASSGMDSVVYNEQFF. The DNA of the CDR3 is TGTGCCAGCAGCGGGATGGACAGCGTGGTATACAATGAGCAGTTCTTC.

This clone came up a few times. V and J are TRBV29-1 and TRBJ2-5; 7 nucleotides agree with TRBD1. The CDR3 covers 14 residues. J gave up 4 bases and V 6 bases, and 11 bases lay outside the gene matches. The germline CDR1 and CDR2 sequences are SQVTM and ANQGSEA. CDR3 coding DNA: TGCAGCGTGGCAGCCGGGACAGTTCGAGAGACCCAGTACTTC. Translation gives CSVAAGTVRETQYF. Full variable domain (remainder filled in from reference TRBV29-1 and TRBJ2-5): SAVISQKPSRDICQRGTSLTIQCQVDSQVTMMFWYRQQPGQSLTLIATANQGSEATYESGFVIDKFPISRPNLTFSTLTVSNMSPEDSSIYLCSVAAGTVRETQYFGPGTRLLVL.

The chain is built from TRBV5-1 and TRBJ2-5; 7 bases line up with TRBD1. Losses at the gene ends were 3 bases for V and 4 bases for J; bases not matched to a gene: 12. This CDR3 is 16 amino acids long. Germline CDR1 is SGHRS and CDR2 is YFSETQ. CDR3 sequence reads: CASSYTGTAPGETQYF. The CDR3 DNA sequence: TGCGCCAGCAGCTATACCGGGACAGCCCCCGGAGAGACCCAGTACTTC.

CDR3 loop: CASSQAGPFTDTQYF. The CDR3, as DNA: TGTGCCAGCAGCCAGGCGGGACCCTTCACAGATACGCAGTATTTT. This rearrangement joins TRBV27 to TRBJ2-3; tentative D call: TRBD2 (6 bases). Trimming cost V 6 bases and J 2 bases, with 15 bases left between them. This CDR3 comprises 15 residues. Germline CDR1 and CDR2: MNHEY and SMNVEV (reference sequence).

This clone has just a few counts. V is TRBV4-2 and J is TRBJ1-2, with D unclear. The ends were cut back, 1 base at V and 6 bases at J, with 6 bases in the middle. The CDR3 is made up of 12 amino acids. The germline V gene has CDR1 LGHNA and CDR2 YNFKEQ. In DNA, the CDR3 is TGTGCCAGCAGCCAAGTCACGGATGGCTACACCTTC. The encoded protein is CASSQVTDGYTF.

The chain employs TRBV7-9 and TRBJ1-1; D may be TRBD1 (6 bases). Germline V lookup: CDR1 SEHNR, CDR2 FQNEAQ (reference sequence). The CDR3 totals 15 residues. The V gene lost 0 bases and the J gene lost 1 base, with 9 bases spanning the gap. CDR3: CASSLAGTWNTEAFF. The CDR3 coding sequence is TGTGCCAGCAGCTTAGCCGGGACATGGAACACTGAAGCTTTCTTT.

There are a few counts of this clone. The rearrangement uses TRBV19 and TRBJ1-1, with D perhaps matching TRBD1 (5 bases). Per germline, CDR1 LNHDA and CDR2 SQIVND (reference sequence). V was cut by 5 bases and J by 7 bases, with 20 bases left in between. This CDR3 comprises 15 residues. CDR3 nucleotides: TGTGCCAGTAGTGACCGGCAGCGGGGGAGGGATGAAGCTTTCTTT. Protein product: CASSDRQRGRDEAFF.

This clone has more than one count but fewer than ten. This chain uses TRBV28 with TRBJ1-1; weak D call: TRBD1 (6 bases). Trimming shortened V by 8 bases and J by 1 base, and 8 bases separated the two germline ends. CDR1 and CDR2 from the germline V gene are MDHEN and SYDVKM. This CDR3 is built from 12 residues. DNA of the CDR3: TGTGCCAGCGGACAGACGAACACTGAAGCTTTCTTT. Translating gives CASGQTNTEAFF.

This clone turned up a few times. V is TRBV28 and J is TRBJ1-1; D is undetermined. CDR1 and CDR2 from the germline V gene are MDHEN and SYDVKM. V lost 1 base and J 1 base, leaving 7 bases between the germline ends. CDR3 length: 14 amino acids. The DNA of the CDR3 is TGTGCCAGCAGTTTATTTACAGAGAACACTGAAGCTTTCTTT. Protein sequence: CASSLFTENTEAFF. Variable domain in full (rest from reference TRBV28 and TRBJ1-1): DVKVTQSSRYLVKRTGEKVFLECVQDMDHENMFWYRQDPGLGLRLIYFSYDVKMKEKGDIPEGYSVSREKKERFSLILESASTNQTSMYLCASSLFTENTEAFFGQGTRLTVV.

This chain joins TRBV4-2 and TRBJ2-5, with 9 nucleotides matching TRBD1. Trimming cost V 1 base and J 4 bases; bases outside gene matches: 10. The germline V gene has CDR1 LGHNA and CDR2 YNFKEQ. The CDR3 is 17 amino acids. CDR3 protein: CASSQVSGTGWGETQYF. The CDR3 nucleotides read TGTGCCAGCAGCCAAGTTTCCGGGACAGGGTGGGGAGAGACCCAGTACTTC.

This chain uses TRBV27 with TRBJ2-7; possible D gene TRBD2, 5 bases. V shed 6 bases and J shed 7 bases, with 16 bases lying between them. This CDR3 contains 13 residues. Per the germline V gene, CDR1 is MNHEY and CDR2 is SMNVEV (reference sequence). CDR3: CASSPTSAGEQYF. In nucleotides, the CDR3 is TGTGCCAGCAGCCCCACGAGCGCGGGTGAGCAGTACTTC.

This clone was seen more than once but under ten times. The V and J genes are TRBV6-9 and TRBJ2-7; unclear D gene. Deletions cut 7 bases from V and 1 base from J, with 5 bases between. The CDR3 is made up of 11 amino acids. The germline gives CDR1 MNHGY, CDR2 SVAAGI. DNA for the CDR3: TGTGCCAGCAACAGTTCCTACGAGCAGTACTTC. Its protein is CASNSSYEQYF.